The clone carrying this T cell receptor (beta chain) was detected a few times. Its specificity is unknown. Sequencing used immunoSEQ multiplex PCR; TCRdb keeps in-frame clones, though not all of them. This table holds tens of thousands of clones, around 76% found once. Sequencing in the ViraFEST assay came after antigen-specific CD4+ T cells had been expanded with viral peptide pools, which were used to stimulate PBMC. Following culture for approximately ten days, CD4+ T cells were isolated. Recipients of the vaccine had no prior SARS-CoV-2 infection and negative nucleocapsid antibodies. After around 2 million PBMC were placed in each well, they were cultured with approximately 10 IU/ml IL-2 and 10 ug/ml peptides. The sample is drawn from a study of vaccination effects on CD4 cells after COVID-19. This CDR3 contains 13 residues. CDR1 SGHNT and CDR2 YYREEE come from the germline V gene (reference sequence). Trimming took off 0 bases at V and 5 bases at J, with 8 bases between the two ends.

This TCR derives from a human donor who received a COVID-19 vaccine. This rearrangement joins TRBV5-4 to TRBJ1-2; D remains ambiguous. The sequences come from CD4+ T cells from PBMCs cultured with HCoV-229E spike peptides, collected before COVID-19 vaccination. The CDR3 DNA sequence: TGTGCCAGCAGCTTGGGAGTCGGGTATGGCTACACCTTC. Protein product: CASSLGVGYGYTF.